One T cell receptor (beta chain) is described in this entry. This entry comes from a study of blood T cell repertoires in COVID-19. Profiled with immunoSEQ multiplex PCR; TCRdb holds only in-frame clones, not every one. The table records about 310,000 clones, 75% to 90% of them present only once. CDR1 is KGHDR and CDR2 is SFDVKD in the germline V gene. The ends were cut back, 0 bases at V and 2 bases at J, with 8 bases in the middle. This CDR3 region has 15 residues. Source material: peripheral blood. This chain uses TRBV24-1 with TRBJ2-3; possibly TRBD1 for D (5 bases). This sequence was found in a young man with active or convalescent COVID-19. This chain's CDR3 is CATSDLGHPTDTQYF. The CDR3 DNA sequence: TGTGCCACCAGTGATTTGGGACACCCCACAGATACGCAGTATTTT.